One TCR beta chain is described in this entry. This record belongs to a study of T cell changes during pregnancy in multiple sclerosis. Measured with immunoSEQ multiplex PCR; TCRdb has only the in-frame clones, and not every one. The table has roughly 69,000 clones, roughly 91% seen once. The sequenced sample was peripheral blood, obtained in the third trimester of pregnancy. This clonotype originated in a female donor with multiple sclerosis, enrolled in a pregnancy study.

In nucleotides, the CDR3 is TGTGCCAGCAGCCCTGGACAGGGGAGGCCTGGCTACACCTTC. It specifies CASSPGQGRPGYTF. The chain is built from TRBV5-4 and TRBJ1-2; 9 nucleotides line up with TRBD1. V lost 4 bases and J lost 7; bases outside the gene matches: 8. The CDR3 runs to 14 residues. CDR1 is SGHNT, CDR2 YYREEE, per germline (reference sequence).